Listed below are T cell receptor beta chains from one sample, sequenced in a study of T cell responses to AZD1222 COVID-19 vaccine. Produced via immunoSEQ multiplex PCR; TCRdb's table is partial and in-frame only. Of over 150,000 clones listed, 75% to 95% were seen once; the top ten hold approximately 2.8%. The sample here was peripheral blood, taken on day 0 of AZD1222 vaccination. The receptors derive from an adult in good health. CDR3s leave out the opening cysteine and the closing phenylalanine or tryptophan. A D gene is named only where the DNA matches it firmly.

d_gene	v_gene	j_gene	CDR3aa
.	TRBV12-3/TRBV12-4	TRBJ2-5	ASSLGEWETQY
.	TRBV18	TRBJ1-5	ASSPGGVGQPQH
.	TRBV6-2/TRBV6-3	TRBJ1-5	ASSYSAWAQPQH
.	TRBV3-1/TRBV3-2	TRBJ2-2	ASSQDVAAGELF
.	TRBV11-3	TRBJ2-1	ASSLPDGDEQF
.	TRBV24-1	TRBJ1-5	ATRSPEGVSSNQPQH
TRBD2	TRBV10-3	TRBJ2-3	AISEERGGLGDTQY
TRBD1	TRBV13	TRBJ2-7	ASSFKTGGRTYEQY
TRBD1	TRBV9	TRBJ1-3	ASSEWDRNSGNTIY
.	TRBV7-2	TRBJ2-7	ASSLEADLTYEQY
TRBD1	TRBV30	TRBJ1-6	AWAEQGALGSPLH
.	TRBV4-3	TRBJ1-4	ASSQDWTVNEKLF
.	TRBV21-1	TRBJ1-2	ASSTSAGSSDGYT
.	TRBV6-5	TRBJ1-5	ASSYGREANQPQH
.	TRBV2	TRBJ2-7	ASSEQGPSGEQY
.	TRBV5-8	TRBJ2-3	ASGPGHRGTDTQY
.	TRBV5-1	TRBJ2-7	ASSLEGHEQY
.	TRBV6-5	TRBJ1-1	ASTPLFGSTEAF
.	TRBV6-5	TRBJ1-1	ASSYSAGLNTEAF
TRBD1	TRBV18	TRBJ2-7	ASSPRTGAYEQY
.	TRBV28	TRBJ2-5	ASSFEETQY
TRBD1	TRBV4-3	TRBJ1-2	ASSQDAQGAKGYT
TRBD1	TRBV6-5	TRBJ2-1	ASSRGQAFYNEQF
.	TRBV11-3	TRBJ2-3	ASSLDQSGTQY
.	TRBV6-5	TRBJ2-1	ATTLGDSYNEQF
.	TRBV18	TRBJ2-2	ASSPGPSSYTGELF